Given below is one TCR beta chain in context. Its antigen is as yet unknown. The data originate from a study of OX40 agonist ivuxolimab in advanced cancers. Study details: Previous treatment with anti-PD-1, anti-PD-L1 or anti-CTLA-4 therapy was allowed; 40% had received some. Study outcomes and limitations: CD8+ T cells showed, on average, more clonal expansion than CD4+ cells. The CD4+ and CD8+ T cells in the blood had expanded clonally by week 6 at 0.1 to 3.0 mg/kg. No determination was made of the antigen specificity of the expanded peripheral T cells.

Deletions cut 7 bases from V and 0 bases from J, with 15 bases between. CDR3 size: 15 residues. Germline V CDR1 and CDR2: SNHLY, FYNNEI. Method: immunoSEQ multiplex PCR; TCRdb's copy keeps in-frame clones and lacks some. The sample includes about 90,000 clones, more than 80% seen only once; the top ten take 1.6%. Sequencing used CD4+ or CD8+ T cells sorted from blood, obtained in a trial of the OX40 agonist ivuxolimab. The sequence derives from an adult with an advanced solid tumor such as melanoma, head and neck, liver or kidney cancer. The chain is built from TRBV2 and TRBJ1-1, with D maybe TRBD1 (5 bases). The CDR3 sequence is CASTLGAAMNTEAFF. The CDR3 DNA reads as TGTGCCAGCACCCTCGGGGCGGCCATGAACACTGAAGCTTTCTTT.